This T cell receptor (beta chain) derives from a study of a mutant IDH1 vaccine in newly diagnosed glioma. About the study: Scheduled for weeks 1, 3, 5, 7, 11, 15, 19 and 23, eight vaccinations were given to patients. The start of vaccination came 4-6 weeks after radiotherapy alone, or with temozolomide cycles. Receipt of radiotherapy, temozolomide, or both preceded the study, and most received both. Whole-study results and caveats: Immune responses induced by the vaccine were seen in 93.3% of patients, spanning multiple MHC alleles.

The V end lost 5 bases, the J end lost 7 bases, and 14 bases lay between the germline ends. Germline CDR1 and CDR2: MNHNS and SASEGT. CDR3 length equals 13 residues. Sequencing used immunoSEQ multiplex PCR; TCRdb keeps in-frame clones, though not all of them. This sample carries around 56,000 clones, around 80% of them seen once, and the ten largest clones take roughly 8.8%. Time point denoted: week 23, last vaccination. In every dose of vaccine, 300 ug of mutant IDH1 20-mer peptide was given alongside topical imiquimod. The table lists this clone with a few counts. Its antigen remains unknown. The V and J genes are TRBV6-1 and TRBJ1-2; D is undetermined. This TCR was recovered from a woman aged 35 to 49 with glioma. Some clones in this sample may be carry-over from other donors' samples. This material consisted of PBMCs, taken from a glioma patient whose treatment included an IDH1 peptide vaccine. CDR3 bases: TGTGCCAGCAGTCCCCACCAGTTGGGTGGCTACACCTTC. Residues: CASSPHQLGGYTF.